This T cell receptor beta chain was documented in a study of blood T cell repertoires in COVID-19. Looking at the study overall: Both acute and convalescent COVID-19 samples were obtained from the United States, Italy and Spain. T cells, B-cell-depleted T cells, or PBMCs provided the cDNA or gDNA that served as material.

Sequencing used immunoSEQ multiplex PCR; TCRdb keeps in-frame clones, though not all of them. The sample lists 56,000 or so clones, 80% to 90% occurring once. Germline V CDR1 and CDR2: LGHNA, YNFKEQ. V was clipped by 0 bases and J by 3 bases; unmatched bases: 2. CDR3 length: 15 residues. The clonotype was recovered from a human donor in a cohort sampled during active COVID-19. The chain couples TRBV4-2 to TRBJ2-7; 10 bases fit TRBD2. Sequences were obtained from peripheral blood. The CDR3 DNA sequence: TGTGCCAGCAGCCAAGAACCTAGCGGGGGCTACGAGCAGTACTTC. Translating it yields CASSQEPSGGYEQYF.